Below, 30 T cell receptor beta chains from the same sample are listed, as sequenced in a study of regulatory T cells in long-lasting Graves disease. Time point meaning: newly diagnosed GD, antithyroid drugs for less than 3 months. Generation of the TCR library employed RNA extracted from PBMCs. Building of the TCR beta libraries involved iRepertoire HTBI primers and Arm-PCR of CDR3 regions. TCRdb redid the calling of the multiplex PCR reads with MiXCR, one entry per CDR3 protein. The table includes 370,000 or so distinct CDR3 sequences, about 17% detected once. The sample was also linked to a second study, of T cells in Graves' hyperthyroidism and ophthalmopathy.

Sequencing was performed on peripheral blood mononuclear cells (PBMCs), taken at new diagnosis, from a patient treated with antithyroid drugs. All receptors come from a woman between 18 and 29 years old with Graves disease.

This clonotype showed up many times. The chain uses TRBV3-1 and TRBJ1-2; a possible D gene is TRBD1 (5 bases). V was clipped by 3 bases and J by 0 bases, with 11 bases between them. From germline, CDR1 is LGHDT and CDR2 YNNKEL (reference sequence). This CDR3 region has 15 residues. CDR3 bases: TGTGCCAGCAGCCAGGGGCAGTTCTCTAACTATGGCTACACCTTC. It translates to CASSQGQFSNYGYTF.

With respect to this clonotype: This may stem from a read error, because a much larger clone lies one nucleotide away. This is likely a read error, given that the CDR3 carries no conserved phenylalanine or tryptophan at its end. This chain joins TRBV20-1 and TRBJ2-1, with D maybe TRBD2 (7 bases). Per the germline V gene, CDR1 is DFQATT and CDR2 is SNEGSKA (reference sequence). This CDR3 is built from 15 residues. Between the trimmed V and J ends, which lost 5 bases and 6 bases, there was a span of 20 bases. CDR3 nucleotides: TGCAGTGCTTGCTCACTTTTGGCGGGGGCCAATGAGCAGTTCTCC. This sequence encodes CSACSLLAGANEQFS.

This clonotype came up many times. The genes are TRBV6-1 and TRBJ2-3; D is undetermined. The CDR3 is 15 residues long. The germline V gene encodes CDR1 MNHNS and CDR2 SASEGT. Between the trimmed V and J ends, which lost 6 bases and 1 base, there was a span of 14 bases. CDR3 coding DNA: TGTGCCAGCAGAACCCCCCCAGCAGGCACAGATACGCAGTATTTT. This codes for CASRTPPAGTDTQYF.

There are many counts of this clonotype. The V call is TRBV4-1, the J call TRBJ1-2; weak D call: TRBD1 (6 bases). Deletions cut 0 bases from V and 8 bases from J, with 10 bases between. The CDR3 totals 13 residues. Germline-derived CDR1 and CDR2 are MGHRA and YSYEKL. DNA of the CDR3: TGCGCCAGCAGCCAAGAGGCGGGGACAGGCTACACCTTC. Translating gives CASSQEAGTGYTF.

A few counts support this clonotype. The chain recombines TRBV6-1 with TRBJ2-7, with 9 bases matching TRBD1. Germline-derived CDR1 and CDR2 are MNHNS and SASEGT. The trim removed 7 bases at V and 0 bases at J, leaving 7 bases unmatched. The CDR3 is 15 amino acids. CDR3 residues: CASTPGQGLSYEQYF. CDR3 coding DNA: TGTGCCAGCACCCCGGGACAGGGACTCTCCTACGAGCAGTACTTC.

This clonotype was seen ten or more times. The rearrangement uses TRBV6-1 and TRBJ2-3; D possibly corresponds to TRBD1 (6 bases). The germline gives CDR1 MNHNS, CDR2 SASEGT. Trimming left V 5 bases short and J 1 base short, with 10 bases between. CDR3 size: 14 residues. CDR3 sequence: CASSIQGRTDTQYF. The CDR3 nucleotides read TGTGCCAGCAGTATACAGGGTCGCACAGATACGCAGTATTTT.

This clonotype was observed a few times. The chain couples TRBV20-1 to TRBJ2-1; 11 nucleotides line up with TRBD1. V gave up 2 bases and J gave up 5 bases; unmatched junction bases: 2. The CDR3 sequence is 14 residues long. Per germline, CDR1 DFQATT and CDR2 SNEGSKA (reference sequence). CDR3 bases: TGCAGTGCTAGAAGGGACAGGGGGGACAATGAGCAGTTCTTC. The encoded protein is CSARRDRGDNEQFF.

This clonotype came up many times. The gene calls are TRBV12-3 or TRBV12-4 and TRBJ2-7; 7 bases match TRBD2. The CDR3 length is 14 residues. Trimming at V came to 2 bases and at J to 6 bases, leaving 7 bases not matched to a gene. CDR3 amino acids: CASSLQAGQLEQYF. DNA for the CDR3: TGTGCCAGCAGTTTACAAGCGGGGCAGCTCGAGCAGTACTTC.

This sequence joins TRBV7-9 and TRBJ2-7, with 7 bases aligning to TRBD1. The CDR3 runs to 15 residues. Germline-derived CDR1 and CDR2 are SEHNR and FQNEAQ (reference sequence). J gave up 2 bases and V 5 bases, and 9 bases lay outside the gene matches. CDR3 coding DNA: TGTGCCAGCAGCCCGAGACAGGGTCCCCCCTACGAGCAGTACTTC. Its translation: CASSPRQGPPYEQYF. The complete variable domain, with remaining parts taken from reference TRBV7-9 and TRBJ2-7, reads DTGVSQNPRHKITKRGQNVTFRCDPISEHNRLYWYRQTLGQGPEFLTYFQNEAQLEKSRLLSDRFSAERPKGSFSTLEIQRTEQGDSAMYLCASSPRQGPPYEQYFGPGTRLTVT.

On this clonotype itself: A read error is possible here, since a much larger clone lies one base away. CDR3 residues: CVSRSPGQNTEAFF. DNA for the CDR3: TGTGTCAGCAGGTCACCGGGACAGAACACTGAAGCTTTCTTT. The chain links TRBV28 to TRBJ1-1; TRBD1 is a possible D gene (6 bases). The CDR3 has 14 residues. The germline CDR1 and CDR2 sequences are MDHEN and SYDVKM.

In its sample, this clonotype was seen many times. This chain joins TRBV18 and TRBJ1-1; no clear D. Trimming removed 6 bases from V and 7 bases from J, with 15 bases in between. Germline values: CDR1 KGHSH, CDR2 LQKENI. The CDR3 has 13 amino acids. The CDR3 spells CASSRVVGSEAFF. The DNA for the CDR3 is TGTGCCAGCTCTCGCGTTGTTGGCAGTGAAGCTTTCTTT. Using reference TRBV18 and TRBJ1-1 for the parts outside the CDR3, the full variable domain is NAGVMQNPRHLVRRRGQEARLRCSPMKGHSHVYWYRQLPEEGLKFMVYLQKENIIDESGMPKERFSAEFPKEGPSILRIQQVVRGDSAAYFCASSRVVGSEAFFGQGTRLTVV.

The chain employs TRBV9 and TRBJ2-2; D ambiguous. The CDR3 runs to 14 residues. CDR1 is SGDLS, CDR2 YYNGEE, per germline. V lost 0 bases, J lost 3 bases, and 6 bases lay in between. This chain's CDR3 is CASSVDHHTGELFF. The DNA of the CDR3 is TGTGCCAGCAGCGTAGATCATCACACCGGGGAGCTGTTTTTT.

The chain couples TRBV25-1 to TRBJ2-3; perhaps D is TRBD1 or TRBD2 (5 bases each). The DNA end lines up better with TRBJ2-5; the J call may be wrong. Germline V gene lookup returns CDR1 MGHDK and CDR2 SYGVNS. The CDR3 is made up of 16 amino acids. In DNA, the CDR3 is TGTGCCAGCAGTAGCCGCAGGGAGTCAGGAACAGAGACCCAGTACTTC. The encoded protein is CASSSRRESGTETQYF.

The chain joins TRBV6-2 or TRBV6-3 to TRBJ1-5; no definite D call. The CDR3 has 16 residues. Looked up from germline, CDR1 is MNHEY and CDR2 is SVGEGT. Deletions cut 5 bases from V and 2 bases from J, with 16 bases between. For the CDR3, the DNA is TGTGCCAGCAGTGGAGGTAGCACAGACGGCAATCAGCCCCAGCATTTT. The encoded protein is CASSGGSTDGNQPQHF.

This clonotype was counted ten times or more. This chain uses TRBV7-9 with TRBJ2-7; 12 nucleotides line up with TRBD2. V was pared by 2 bases and J by 6 bases, with 5 bases of the junction left unmatched. CDR1 and CDR2 (germline): SEHNR, FQNEAQ (reference sequence). This CDR3 has 15 amino acids. The CDR3 DNA follows: TGTGCCAGCAGCTTACAGCTAGCGGGAGGGCTCGAGCAGTACTTC. Amino acid sequence: CASSLQLAGGLEQYF.

The chain is built from TRBV4-1 and TRBJ2-4; D ambiguous. CDR1 and CDR2 (germline): MGHRA, YSYEKL. Trimming left V 3 bases short and J 3 bases short, with 6 bases between. The CDR3 runs 13 residues. CDR3: CASSHYDKNIQYF. Written as DNA, the CDR3 is TGCGCCAGCAGCCACTACGACAAAAACATTCAGTACTTC.

This clonotype has a handful of counts. In DNA form, the CDR3 reads TGTGCCAGCAGAGTAACAGGGGACTATGGCTACACCTTC. This codes for CASRVTGDYGYTF. The V call is TRBV6-1, the J call TRBJ1-2; TRBD1 matches at 7 bases. CDR1 is MNHNS and CDR2 is SASEGT in the germline V gene. V lost 6 bases to trimming and J lost 3 bases; unmatched junction nucleotides: 4. The CDR3 contains 13 residues.

This clonotype was seen at least ten times. V gene TRBV28 combines with J gene TRBJ2-5; TRBD1 matches at 8 bases. V was pared by 7 bases and J by 1 base, with 8 bases of the junction left unmatched. The germline gives CDR1 MDHEN, CDR2 SYDVKM. The CDR3 runs to 15 residues. DNA of the CDR3: TGTGCCAGCAACCAGGGGGGACAGGCCCAAGAGACCCAGTACTTC. Residues: CASNQGGQAQETQYF.

This clonotype appeared a few times. J is TRBJ1-1 and V is TRBV12-3 or TRBV12-4; D not certain. V lost 4 bases to trimming and J lost 10 bases, with 10 bases between them. The CDR3 extends over 11 amino acids. CDR3: CASSYLDLAFF. CDR3 sequence (DNA): TGTGCCAGCAGTTACCTCGATTTAGCTTTCTTT.

This clonotype was observed a few times. Germline is not matched at one junction end, which may reflect a read error. The chain combines TRBV7-6 with TRBJ2-1; TRBD2 is a possible D gene (7 bases). Germline assignment: CDR1 SGHVS and CDR2 FNYEAQ. The CDR3 has 17 residues. In nucleotides, the CDR3 is TGTGCCAGCAGCTTAGCTCTCGGGGGGCTGACCTACAATGAGCAGCTCTTC. It yields the protein CASSLALGGLTYNEQLF.

This clonotype was detected many times. The V gene is TRBV5-1, the J gene TRBJ1-4; no reliable D call. The CDR3 contains 15 residues. The germline V gene has CDR1 SGHRS and CDR2 YFSETQ. Trimming took off 4 bases at V and 4 bases at J, with 14 bases between the two ends. The CDR3 loop is CASSPIRPDNEKLFF. The CDR3 DNA follows: TGCGCCAGCAGCCCAATCAGACCAGATAATGAAAAACTGTTTTTT.

The chain couples TRBV15 to TRBJ2-1, with D possibly being TRBD2 (6 bases). Between the trimmed V and J ends, which lost 0 bases and 6 bases, there was a span of 12 bases. The CDR3 is 15 residues long. The germline V gene encodes CDR1 LNHNV and CDR2 YYDKDF (reference sequence). The chain's CDR3 is CATSREASGGNEQFF. CDR3 nucleotide sequence: TGTGCCACCAGCAGAGAGGCATCCGGGGGCAATGAGCAGTTCTTC.

The rearrangement links TRBV6-1 to TRBJ2-5; 11 nucleotides align to TRBD2. The CDR3 runs 17 residues. The trim removed 4 bases at V and 1 base at J, leaving 8 bases unmatched. Germline V CDR1 and CDR2: MNHNS, SASEGT. The CDR3 reads CASSAFRLAGIQETQYF. The CDR3 nucleotides are TGTGCCAGCAGTGCTTTCCGACTAGCGGGAATCCAAGAGACCCAGTACTTC.

This clonotype has a count of ten or more. V usage is TRBV27 and J usage is TRBJ2-1; 8 bases are shared with TRBD1. This CDR3 comprises 13 residues. Germline values: CDR1 MNHEY, CDR2 SMNVEV (reference sequence). V lost 2 bases, J lost 8 bases, and 2 bases stayed unmatched. Here the CDR3 DNA reads TGTGCCAGCAGTTTACCAGGGGGCTATGAGCAGTTCTTC. Amino acid sequence: CASSLPGGYEQFF.

This clonotype was observed a few times. DNA of the CDR3: TGTGCCAGCAGCTGGGGGCAGGTCTCCTACGAGCAGTACTTC. Its translation is CASSWGQVSYEQYF. The chain combines TRBV7-2 with TRBJ2-7, with D perhaps TRBD1 (6 bases). Germline-derived CDR1 and CDR2 are SGHTA and FQGNSA. V lost 4 bases, J lost 0 bases, and 10 bases lay in between. The CDR3 runs 14 residues.

Note on this clonotype: This may arise from a read error, as a much more abundant clone is one base away. This chain joins TRBV6-8 and TRBJ1-5, with a weak D call TRBD1 (5 bases). Germline CDR1 reads MNHGY; CDR2 reads SAAAGT. The CDR3 runs 15 residues. The CDR3 sequence is CTSSYQGAVGQPQHF. The DNA for the CDR3 is TGTACCAGCAGTTACCAGGGCGCAGTAGGTCAGCCCCAGCATTTT.

The sample holds many counts of this clonotype. The chain couples TRBV3-1 to TRBJ2-3; 9 bases line up with TRBD2. V lost 1 base and J lost 2; bases outside the gene matches: 7. Germline V gives CDR1 LGHDT, CDR2 YNNKEL (reference sequence). The CDR3 has 17 residues. The chain's CDR3 is CASSQVSSGAITDTQYF. The CDR3 DNA is TGTGCCAGCAGCCAAGTATCTAGCGGGGCAATCACAGATACGCAGTATTTT.

This clonotype showed up many times. The rearrangement joins TRBV5-1 to TRBJ2-7; D may correspond to TRBD1 or TRBD2 (5 bases each). This CDR3 is built from 13 residues. Germline V gives CDR1 SGHRS, CDR2 YFSETQ. Trimming cost V 3 bases and J 9 bases, with 16 bases left between them. CDR3 DNA sequence: TGCGCCAGCAGCTGGCCTGGGGACGAAAGGCAGTACTTC. It encodes CASSWPGDERQYF.

This clonotype occurred a few times. The rearrangement links TRBV5-6 to TRBJ2-7; D is unresolved. The CDR3 consists of 11 residues. V dropped 4 bases and J dropped 5 bases, with 7 bases sitting between them. Germline values: CDR1 SGHDT, CDR2 YYEEEE. Here the CDR3 DNA reads TGTGCCAGCAGCCTGCACAACGAGCAGTACTTC. This gives the protein CASSLHNEQYF.

With regard to this clonotype: A read error is possible here, since a much larger clone lies one base away. This chain uses TRBV13 with TRBJ2-1; no reliable D call. Trimming took off 5 bases at V and 10 bases at J, with 15 bases between the two ends. CDR3 length equals 13 residues. Germline-derived CDR1 and CDR2 are PRHDT and FYEKMQ (reference sequence). This chain's CDR3 is CASSPPRVPEQFF. The CDR3 DNA is TGTGCCAGCAGCCCCCCCCGGGTACCCGAGCAGTTCTTC.